This T cell receptor beta chain originates from a study of blood T cell repertoires in COVID-19. Overall study: COVID-19 samples, acute and convalescent, were from the United States, Italy and Spain.

Method: immunoSEQ multiplex PCR; TCRdb's copy keeps in-frame clones and lacks some. The sample has approximately 210,000 clones; 80% are singletons. CDR1 is KGHSH and CDR2 is LQKENI in the germline V gene. The CDR3 runs 14 residues. V was clipped by 0 bases and J by 7 bases, with 12 bases between them. The rearrangement joins TRBV18 to TRBJ1-2, with D possibly matching TRBD1 (5 bases). The clonotype comes from a man aged 25 to 40 with acute COVID-19. Sequencing input: PBMCs or T cells enriched from blood (not recorded which). The CDR3 DNA reads as TGTGCCAGCTCACCACCGTCCAGGGCAGGTGGCTACACCTTC. Protein product: CASSPPSRAGGYTF. Filled out from reference TRBV18 and TRBJ1-2, the complete variable domain reads NAGVMQNPRHLVRRRGQEARLRCSPMKGHSHVYWYRQLPEEGLKFMVYLQKENIIDESGMPKERFSAEFPKEGPSILRIQQVVRGDSAAYFCASSPPSRAGGYTFGSGTRLTVV.